Listed below are T cell receptor beta chains from one sample, sequenced in a study of CD8 T cells in ankylosing spondylitis. TCRdb redid the calling of the 5' RACE reads with MiXCR, one entry per CDR3 protein. The repertoire holds fewer than 25,000 distinct CDR3 sequences, with 10% to 15% as singletons. Sequencing was performed on blood. Receptor source: a male donor with ankylosing spondylitis or in good health (not recorded which). Each CDR3 is given with its conserved first and last residue. A D gene is named only where the DNA matches it firmly. Clone sizes are given selectively: once, few, many, or a class where the clone is expanded.

d_call: NA
clone_size: few
v_call: TRBV28
j_call: TRBJ2-5
cdr3_nt: TGTGCCAGCAGCCCTCCCCCCTTAAAGACCCAGTACTTC
cdr3_aa: CASSPPPLKTQYF

d_call: NA
clone_size: many
v_call: TRBV7-9
j_call: TRBJ1-5
cdr3_nt: TGTGCCAGCAGCCTCGACGGTGAGGGTGATCAGCCCCAGCATTTT
cdr3_aa: CASSLDGEGDQPQHF

d_call: TRBD2
clone_size: many
v_call: TRBV28
j_call: TRBJ2-3
cdr3_nt: TGTGCCAGCAGTTTATGGGCTAGCGGCTACACAGATACGCAGTATTTT
cdr3_aa: CASSLWASGYTDTQYF

d_call: NA
clone_size: many
v_call: TRBV20-1
j_call: TRBJ2-2
cdr3_nt: TGCAGTGCAAAGAGGGGGGGCGGCCGGGACACCGGGGAGCTGTTTTTT
cdr3_aa: CSAKRGGGRDTGELFF

d_call: NA
clone_size: medium-sized
v_call: TRBV5-1
j_call: TRBJ2-6
cdr3_nt: TGCGCCAGCAGCTTGGTGACGGCCTCTGGGGCCAACGTCCTGACTTTC
cdr3_aa: CASSLVTASGANVLTF

d_call: NA
clone_size: few
v_call: TRBV20-1
j_call: TRBJ1-1
cdr3_nt: TGCAGTGCTAGAGATACCACAGGGCCTGAAGCTTTCTTT
cdr3_aa: CSARDTTGPEAFF

d_call: NA
clone_size: NA
v_call: TRBV20-1
j_call: TRBJ2-4
cdr3_nt: TGCAGTGCTAGTCCAGGGTGGGACATTCAGTACTTC
cdr3_aa: CSASPGWDIQYF

d_call: TRBD2
clone_size: many
v_call: TRBV2
j_call: TRBJ2-1
cdr3_nt: TGTGCCAGCAGAGAGCGGGGGGGCGCCCCCTACAATGAGCAGTTCTTC
cdr3_aa: CASRERGGAPYNEQFF

d_call: TRBD2
clone_size: many
v_call: TRBV9
j_call: TRBJ2-2
cdr3_nt: TGTGCCAGCAGCGTAGGAGGGACTAGACTCACCGGGGAGCTGTTTTTT
cdr3_aa: CASSVGGTRLTGELFF

d_call: TRBD1
clone_size: many
v_call: TRBV5-1
j_call: TRBJ1-4
cdr3_nt: TGCGCCAGCAGCATCACAGGGGTCAGTGAAAAACTGTTTTTT
cdr3_aa: CASSITGVSEKLFF

d_call: TRBD2
clone_size: many
v_call: TRBV25-1
j_call: TRBJ2-1
cdr3_nt: TGTGCCAGCACCCGTACTAGCGGAAACTACAATGAGCAGTTCTTC
cdr3_aa: CASTRTSGNYNEQFF

d_call: TRBD2
clone_size: NA
v_call: TRBV30
j_call: TRBJ2-1
cdr3_nt: TGTGCCTGGAGCGCCGGGGGGGGTGAGCAGTTCTTC
cdr3_aa: CAWSAGGGEQFF

d_call: NA
clone_size: NA
v_call: TRBV20-1
j_call: TRBJ2-2
cdr3_nt: TGCAGTGCTAGAGACGCGGGTGGCACCGGGGAGCTGTTTTTT
cdr3_aa: CSARDAGGTGELFF

d_call: NA
clone_size: many
v_call: TRBV20-1
j_call: TRBJ2-1
cdr3_nt: TGCAGTGCTAAGAGGCTTGTAGGGGATGAGCAGTTCTTC
cdr3_aa: CSAKRLVGDEQFF

d_call: TRBD1
clone_size: NA
v_call: TRBV28
j_call: TRBJ1-2
cdr3_nt: TGTGCCAGCAGCCCCGGCCCGACAGGGGTTGAAGGCTACACCTTC
cdr3_aa: CASSPGPTGVEGYTF

d_call: NA
clone_size: NA
v_call: TRBV20-1
j_call: TRBJ2-5
cdr3_nt: TGCAGTGCTAGAGGTGTGGGGAGCCAAGAGACCCAGTACTTC
cdr3_aa: CSARGVGSQETQYF

d_call: NA
clone_size: many
v_call: TRBV18
j_call: TRBJ2-2
cdr3_nt: TGTGCCAGCTCATCGAACCCCGGGGGCCTCACCGGGGAGCTGTTTTTT
cdr3_aa: CASSSNPGGLTGELFF

d_call: TRBD1
clone_size: few
v_call: TRBV7-9
j_call: TRBJ2-2
cdr3_nt: TGTGCGGTATTCCTCCTAACGGACAGGGGAGATTCCGGGGAGCTGTTTTTT
cdr3_aa: CAVFLLTDRGDSGELFF

d_call: TRBD2
clone_size: many
v_call: TRBV7-3
j_call: TRBJ2-3
cdr3_nt: TGTGCCAGCAGCCTGGGACTAGCGGGGAGAACAGATACGCAGTATTTT
cdr3_aa: CASSLGLAGRTDTQYF

d_call: NA
clone_size: many
v_call: TRBV5-1
j_call: TRBJ1-2
cdr3_nt: TGCGCCAGCAGCTCGGAGGGCAGATATGGCTACACCTTC
cdr3_aa: CASSSEGRYGYTF

d_call: TRBD1
clone_size: few
v_call: TRBV29-1
j_call: TRBJ2-2
cdr3_nt: TGCAGCGCCATCGGGACAGGGCCCGGGGAGCTGTTTTTT
cdr3_aa: CSAIGTGPGELFF

d_call: NA
clone_size: few
v_call: TRBV28
j_call: TRBJ1-1
cdr3_nt: TGTGCCAGCAGTTTGTGGGGGCGAAGGACTGAAGCTTTCTTT
cdr3_aa: CASSLWGRRTEAFF

d_call: NA
clone_size: once
v_call: TRBV12-3/TRBV12-4
j_call: TRBJ2-2
cdr3_nt: TGTGCCAGCAGTTTGAGCAGGGGATCCGGGGAGCTGTTTTTT
cdr3_aa: CASSLSRGSGELFF

d_call: NA
clone_size: NA
v_call: TRBV5-1
j_call: TRBJ1-1
cdr3_nt: TGCGCCAGCAGCTTCGGGAGGGTCACTGAAGCTTTCTTT
cdr3_aa: CASSFGRVTEAFF

d_call: TRBD1
clone_size: many
v_call: TRBV10-3
j_call: TRBJ2-2
cdr3_nt: TGTGCCATCAGTGATTCCGGGACAGCGAACACCGGGGAGCTGTTTTTT
cdr3_aa: CAISDSGTANTGELFF

d_call: TRBD1
clone_size: NA
v_call: TRBV30
j_call: TRBJ1-5
cdr3_nt: TGTGCCTGGAGTGGATCGGGACAGGGATCAAACCAGCCCCAGCATTTT
cdr3_aa: CAWSGSGQGSNQPQHF